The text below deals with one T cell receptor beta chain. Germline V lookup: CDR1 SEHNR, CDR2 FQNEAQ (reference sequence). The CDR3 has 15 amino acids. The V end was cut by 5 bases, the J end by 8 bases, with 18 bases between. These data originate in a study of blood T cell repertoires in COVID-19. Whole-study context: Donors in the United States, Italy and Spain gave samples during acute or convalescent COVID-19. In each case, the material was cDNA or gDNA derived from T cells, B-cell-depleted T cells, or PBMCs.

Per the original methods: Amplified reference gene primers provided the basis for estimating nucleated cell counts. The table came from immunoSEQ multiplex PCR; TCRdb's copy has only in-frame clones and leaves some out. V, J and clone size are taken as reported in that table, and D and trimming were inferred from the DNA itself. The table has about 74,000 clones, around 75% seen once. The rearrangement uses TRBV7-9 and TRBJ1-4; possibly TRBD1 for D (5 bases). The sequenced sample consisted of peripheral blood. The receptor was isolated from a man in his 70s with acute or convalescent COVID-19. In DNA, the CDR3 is TGTGCCAGCAGCCCCTCAGGGCCCCAGGGAGAAAAACTGTTTTTT. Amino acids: CASSPSGPQGEKLFF.